These 27 T cell receptor beta chains came from one sample sequenced in a study of a mutant IDH1 vaccine in newly diagnosed glioma. Specified time point: baseline, week 1 (first vaccination visit). The treatment here: pre-vaccination baseline after standard-of-care therapy. Only in-frame clones appear in the TCRdb table, and some are missing; sequencing was by immunoSEQ multiplex PCR. Here the sample spans 90,000 to 100,000 clones, 70% to 90% being singletons. Material: PBMCs, obtained from a glioma patient treated with radiotherapy, temozolomide or both. The receptors were gathered from a woman aged 45-65 years with glioma.

The rearrangement uses TRBV7-9 and TRBJ1-1, with TRBD1 matching 10 bases. The CDR3 covers 15 residues. Germline V gene data show CDR1 as SEHNR and CDR2 as FQNEAQ (reference sequence). Trimming removed 5 bases from V and 5 bases from J; junction bases left unmatched: 8. CDR3 nucleotide sequence: TGTGCCAGCAGCCGGACAGGGGGATGGTTGACTGAAGCTTTCTTT. Translating gives CASSRTGGWLTEAFF.

The chain links TRBV2 to TRBJ2-1; TRBD2 might be the D (6 bases). CDR1 is SNHLY, CDR2 FYNNEI, per germline. V dropped 6 bases and J dropped 1 base, with 13 bases sitting between them. CDR3 size: 15 residues. CDR3: CASSAGTASYNEQFF. As DNA, the CDR3 is TGTGCCAGCAGCGCCGGGACTGCATCCTACAATGAGCAGTTCTTC.

This chain uses TRBV9 with TRBJ2-1; 12 positions match TRBD2. The germline gives CDR1 SGDLS, CDR2 YYNGEE. CDR3 length equals 19 residues. Trimming at V came to 3 bases and at J to 7 bases, leaving 17 bases not matched to a gene. The CDR3 DNA reads as TGTGCCAGCAGCGGAGGACTAGCGGGATCGACCCGAAGCGAAAATGAGCAGTTCTTC. Translating gives CASSGGLAGSTRSENEQFF.

V and J are TRBV7-9 and TRBJ1-1; no reliable D call. Trimming pared 4 bases from V and 0 bases from J, leaving 18 bases between. Germline V lookup: CDR1 SEHNR, CDR2 FQNEAQ (reference sequence). This CDR3 has 17 amino acids. CDR3 DNA: TGTGCCAGCAGCTCCAATGTTAGGGCGGCAATGAACACTGAAGCTTTCTTT. This translates into CASSSNVRAAMNTEAFF.

The chain is built from TRBV5-8 and TRBJ1-1, with D unresolved. V lost 5 bases to trimming and J lost 3 bases, with 11 bases between them. Germline V gene sequence: CDR1 SGHTS, CDR2 YDEGEE. The CDR3 covers 13 residues. This CDR3 reads CASSHSRDTEAFF. The CDR3 nucleotides read TGTGCCAGCAGTCATTCTAGGGACACTGAAGCTTTCTTT. Full variable domain (rest looked up from reference TRBV5-8 and TRBJ1-1): EAGVTQSPTHLIKTRGQQATLRCSPISGHTSVYWYQQALGLGLQFLLWYDEGEERNRGNFPPRFSGRQFPNYSSELNVNALELEDSALYLCASSHSRDTEAFFGQGTRLTVV.

The chain carries TRBV30 and TRBJ2-3; D is uncertain. Looked up from germline, CDR1 is GTSNPN and CDR2 is SVGIG (reference sequence). The CDR3 is 15 amino acids. Trimming took off 2 bases at V and 4 bases at J, with 16 bases between the two ends. This chain's CDR3 is CAWSRKVQPADTQYF. DNA for the CDR3: TGTGCCTGGAGTAGGAAGGTCCAGCCCGCAGATACGCAGTATTTT.

The DNA of the CDR3 is TGTGCCAGCAGGAGGGGACAGGGAGGGTCGAACACTGAAGCTTTCTTT. Its protein product is CASRRGQGGSNTEAFF. The rearrangement joins TRBV7-8 to TRBJ1-1; 9 bases agree with TRBD1. V dropped 6 bases and J dropped 1; count of bases not matched to a gene: 9. The CDR3 has 16 residues. Germline lookup yields CDR1 SGHVS and CDR2 FQNEAQ.

J is TRBJ1-3 and V is TRBV4-2; 7 nucleotides line up with TRBD1. V trimming: 3 bases; J trimming: 2 bases; junction bases outside the gene matches: 4. The CDR3 extends over 15 amino acids. CDR1 is LGHNA and CDR2 is YNFKEQ in the germline V gene. This CDR3 is CASSQGGTAGNTIYF. The CDR3 coding sequence is TGTGCCAGCAGCCAGGGTGGGACAGCTGGAAACACCATATATTTT.

The chain employs TRBV28 and TRBJ1-5, with D uncertain. Trimming left V 3 bases short and J 0 bases short, with 6 bases between. The CDR3 loop spans 14 amino acids. Germline V gene sequence: CDR1 MDHEN, CDR2 SYDVKM. CDR3 in amino acids: CASSLGSSNQPQHF. The CDR3 DNA follows: TGTGCCAGCAGTTTGGGATCTAGCAATCAGCCCCAGCATTTT.

The chain employs TRBV6-5 and TRBJ2-5, with TRBD2 matching 9 bases. J gave up 7 bases and V 10 bases, and 13 bases lay outside the gene matches. The CDR3 is made up of 14 amino acids. CDR1 MNHEY and CDR2 SVGAGI come from the germline V gene. This CDR3 reads CAIRAGGSRGTQYF. The DNA of the CDR3 is TGTGCCATACGGGCGGGAGGGTCCAGAGGGACCCAGTACTTC.

The rearrangement uses TRBV6-1 and TRBJ2-3; D not certain. The CDR3 length is 12 residues. The V gene lost 5 bases and the J gene lost 1 base, with 4 bases spanning the gap. Per the germline V gene, CDR1 is MNHNS and CDR2 is SASEGT. The CDR3 bases are TGTGCCAGCAGTTTTCGCACAGATACGCAGTATTTT. It yields the protein CASSFRTDTQYF.

The chain is built from TRBV5-8 and TRBJ2-1; 11 bases line up with TRBD2. This CDR3 region has 16 residues. Germline V gives CDR1 SGHTS, CDR2 YDEGEE. V was clipped by 5 bases and J by 3 bases; unmatched bases: 7. The CDR3 nucleotides read TGTGCCAGCAGGGGCCCCGGGACTAGCGGCTACAATGAGCAGTTCTTC. This gives the protein CASRGPGTSGYNEQFF. Filled out from reference TRBV5-8 and TRBJ2-1, the complete variable domain reads EAGVTQSPTHLIKTRGQQATLRCSPISGHTSVYWYQQALGLGLQFLLWYDEGEERNRGNFPPRFSGRQFPNYSSELNVNALELEDSALYLCASRGPGTSGYNEQFFGPGTRLTVL.

The rearrangement links TRBV7-2 to TRBJ1-2; no definite D call. CDR3 length equals 13 residues. Germline V gives CDR1 SGHTA, CDR2 FQGNSA. V dropped 7 bases and J dropped 8 bases, with 17 bases sitting between them. Here the CDR3 reads CASTRPTMGGYTF. CDR3 sequence (DNA): TGTGCCAGCACCCGACCAACTATGGGAGGCTACACCTTC.

The CDR3 reads CARDRDGGYTF. CDR3 coding DNA: TGTGCCCGGGACAGGGATGGTGGCTACACCTTC. The chain carries TRBV30 and TRBJ1-2; TRBD1 aligns across 9 bases. Trimming took 8 bases from V and 7 from J; bases not matched to a gene: 5. Germline V CDR1 and CDR2: GTSNPN, SVGIG (reference sequence). This CDR3 has 11 residues.

The rearrangement joins TRBV23-1 to TRBJ2-7; 10 positions match TRBD2. TRBV23-1 is an ORF for which the function is uncertain. The CDR3 consists of 17 residues. Germline trimming cut 6 bases from V and 4 bases from J; bases unmatched to any gene: 15. The CDR3 nucleotides are TGCGCCAGCAGGTTTGGGGGAAGAGCGGGAGGGCGGTACGAGCAGTACTTC. It codes for CASRFGGRAGGRYEQYF.

The chain employs TRBV18 and TRBJ1-2; 9 bases are a match to TRBD1. The CDR3 loop spans 14 amino acids. The V segment lost 2 bases and the J segment 4 bases; nucleotides outside the gene matches: 2. Germline CDR1 and CDR2: KGHSH and LQKENI. DNA for the CDR3: TGTGCCAGCTCACCAAGGACAGGGGTCTATGGCTACACCTTC. Amino acid sequence: CASSPRTGVYGYTF. Combining the CDR3 with reference TRBV18 and TRBJ1-2 gives the whole variable domain NAGVMQNPRHLVRRRGQEARLRCSPMKGHSHVYWYRQLPEEGLKFMVYLQKENIIDESGMPKERFSAEFPKEGPSILRIQQVVRGDSAAYFCASSPRTGVYGYTFGSGTRLTVV.

The gene calls are TRBV28 and TRBJ2-7; 12 bases match TRBD2. CDR1 and CDR2 from the germline V gene are MDHEN and SYDVKM. Trimming removed 3 bases from V and 3 bases from J; junction bases left unmatched: 0. The CDR3 totals 14 residues. The DNA of the CDR3 is TGTGCCAGCAGTTTGACTAGCGGGAGCTACGAGCAGTACTTC. It specifies CASSLTSGSYEQYF.

The gene calls are TRBV18 and TRBJ1-3; D gene uncertain. This CDR3 is built from 14 residues. V was shortened by 3 bases and J by 0 bases, with 6 bases between the two germline ends. Looked up from germline, CDR1 is KGHSH and CDR2 is LQKENI. This CDR3 is CASSPDTSGNTIYF. DNA of the CDR3: TGTGCCAGCTCACCTGACACCTCTGGAAACACCATATATTTT.

This sequence joins TRBV6-5 and TRBJ2-5; 7 bases align to TRBD2. The V and J ends lost 0 bases and 4 bases, in that order; junction bases with no gene match: 5. Germline CDR1 and CDR2: MNHEY and SVGAGI. The CDR3 is 15 residues long. The CDR3: CASSYSSGSLETQYF. The DNA of the CDR3 is TGTGCCAGCAGTTACTCTAGCGGGTCTCTAGAGACCCAGTACTTC.

V is TRBV11-2 and J is TRBJ2-1, with TRBD2 matching over 14 bases. This CDR3 has 16 residues. The junction had 3 bases not matched to a gene; V was cut back by 2 bases and J by 6 bases. CDR1 SGHAT and CDR2 FQNNGV come from the germline V gene. The CDR3 DNA reads TGTGCCAGCAGCTTAACCGGGACTAGCGGGAGCAATGAGCAGTTCTTC. It encodes CASSLTGTSGSNEQFF.

The chain links TRBV10-3 to TRBJ2-2, with D uncertain. Germline assignment: CDR1 ENHRY and CDR2 SYGVKD. Between the trimmed V and J ends, which lost 6 bases and 2 bases, there was a span of 4 bases. The CDR3 loop spans 12 amino acids. CDR3 residues: CAIRSNTGELFF. The CDR3 DNA reads as TGTGCCATCAGGTCCAACACCGGGGAGCTGTTTTTT.

This chain connects TRBV20-1 to TRBJ2-7; D unclear. The germline V and J ends were trimmed by 6 bases and 6 bases, with 6 bases remaining between them. This CDR3 region has 9 residues. Germline CDR1 reads DFQATT; CDR2 reads SNEGSKA (reference sequence). The CDR3 reads CSAGIEQYF. CDR3 sequence (DNA): TGCAGTGCAGGGATCGAGCAGTACTTC.

The rearrangement links TRBV9 to TRBJ2-1, with D possibly TRBD2 on 6 matching bases. V lost 0 bases, J lost 5 bases, and 12 bases lay in between. CDR1 and CDR2 (germline): SGDLS, YYNGEE. This CDR3 has 15 residues. CDR3 region: CASSVGPTSNNEQFF. The DNA of the CDR3 is TGTGCCAGCAGCGTAGGCCCCACTAGCAACAATGAGCAGTTCTTC.

This chain links TRBV4-1 with TRBJ2-3; TRBD1 aligns across 8 bases. The CDR3 is 17 amino acids. Germline CDR1 is MGHRA and CDR2 is YSYEKL. V gave up 1 base and J gave up 5 bases; unmatched junction bases: 11. For the CDR3, the DNA is TGCGCCAGCAGCCAAGGTATCCACAGGGGGTTTGAAGATACGCAGTATTTT. Translated: CASSQGIHRGFEDTQYF.

This chain connects TRBV30 to TRBJ2-3; D may be TRBD2 (6 bases). CDR1 GTSNPN and CDR2 SVGIG come from the germline V gene (reference sequence). V lost 5 bases, J lost 0 bases, and 9 bases lay in between. The CDR3 consists of 13 residues. CDR3 DNA: TGTGCCTGGGGAGGGGACAGCACAGATACGCAGTATTTT. Translating it yields CAWGGDSTDTQYF.

This clone showed up just a few times. This chain uses TRBV27 with TRBJ1-6; D not certain. CDR3 size: 13 residues. Germline loops: CDR1 MNHEY, CDR2 SMNVEV (reference sequence). Trimming pared 10 bases from V and 4 bases from J, leaving 11 bases between. DNA of the CDR3: TGTGCCACCAGACGGACTTATAATTCACCCCTCCACTTT. This codes for CATRRTYNSPLHF.

The chain is built from TRBV10-2 and TRBJ1-5; D remains ambiguous. Deletions cut 4 bases from V and 0 bases from J, with 7 bases between. Germline V gene lookup returns CDR1 WSHSY and CDR2 SAAADI. This CDR3 comprises 14 residues. The CDR3 coding sequence is TGCGCCAGCAGTGTTCGCAGTAGCAATCAGCCCCAGCATTTT. Translation gives CASSVRSSNQPQHF.